The clone carrying this TCR beta chain was found many times. Its specificity is unknown. TCRdb ran MiXCR on the reads and lists one entry per CDR3 protein. Among 200,000 to 300,000 distinct CDR3 sequences listed, around 6.6% were seen once. This entry belongs to a study of T cell repertoires in cytomegalovirus infection. Overall study context: Matching HLA type and CMV infection were both indicated by public TCR beta signatures. General observations from the study: Frequencies of public TCR beta families were cumulated, and this identified carriers of CMV plus the relevant HLA. Dominating the ex vivo response were TCR beta clonotypes that were CMV-specific and HLA-C-restricted.

The V end lost 3 bases, the J end lost 4 bases, and 22 bases lay between the germline ends. Germline V CDR1 and CDR2: DFQATT, SNEGSKA (reference sequence). The CDR3 loop spans 16 amino acids. The chain employs TRBV20-1 and TRBJ2-7; perhaps TRBD2 as D (6 bases). This sequence originates from a human donor in good health (CMV status not recorded). Some clones in this sample may be carry-over from other donors' samples. The specimen sequenced was PBMCs. CDR3 loop: CSARGDRGIPGYEQYF. In nucleotides, the CDR3 is TGCAGTGCTAGGGGGGATCGGGGGATCCCCGGGTACGAGCAGTACTTC.